Listed here are 31 T cell receptor beta chains from one sample, sequenced in a study of cytomegalovirus exposure and HLA in healthy donors. Here immunoSEQ multiplex PCR was the method, and the copy in TCRdb shows in-frame clones only, minus some. Of roughly 58,000 clones in the sample, 90% are singletons; the top ten hold about 3%. Source material: PBMCs. Receptors were obtained from a man aged 18 to 29 in good health and CMV-seronegative.

This rearrangement joins TRBV28 to TRBJ1-1, with a tentative D call TRBD1 (5 bases). The CDR3 has 12 residues. The V gene lost 4 bases and the J gene lost 3 bases, with 6 bases spanning the gap. Germline V CDR1 and CDR2: MDHEN, SYDVKM. CDR3 DNA sequence: TGTGCCAGCAGTTGGGGGGACACTGAAGCTTTCTTT. Its translation is CASSWGDTEAFF.

The chain has TRBV6-5 and TRBJ2-7; possible D gene TRBD1, 6 bases. The CDR3 sequence is 14 residues long. CDR1 is MNHEY, CDR2 SVGAGI, per germline. V was pared by 5 bases and J by 1 base, with 12 bases between. The CDR3 reads CASSIRTDSYEQYF. The CDR3 DNA follows: TGTGCCAGCAGTATCAGGACAGATTCCTACGAGCAGTACTTC.

The chain couples TRBV28 to TRBJ1-5, with D tentatively TRBD1 (6 bases). Trimming cost V 5 bases and J 1 base, with 15 bases left between them. The CDR3 loop spans 16 amino acids. Germline CDR1 is MDHEN and CDR2 is SYDVKM. Here the CDR3 DNA reads TGTGCCAGCAGTGCTACAGGGAGGGGAAGCAATCAGCCCCAGCATTTT. The encoded protein is CASSATGRGSNQPQHF.

V usage is TRBV13 and J usage is TRBJ2-7; 8 bases fit TRBD1. The CDR3 spans 14 residues. Unmatched junction bases numbered 9, after V lost 7 bases and J lost 4 bases. The germline V gene has CDR1 PRHDT and CDR2 FYEKMQ (reference sequence). The CDR3 DNA follows: TGTGCCAGCACGGGGACAGGATCTTCATACGAGCAGTACTTC. Translation gives CASTGTGSSYEQYF. Drawing the rest from reference TRBV13 and TRBJ2-7, the complete variable domain is AAGVIQSPRHLIKEKRETATLKCYPIPRHDTVYWYQQGPGQDPQFLISFYEKMQSDKGSIPDRFSAQQFSDYHSELNMSSLELGDSALYFCASTGTGSSYEQYFGPGTRLTVT.

This chain joins TRBV7-6 and TRBJ2-7, with 13 bases identical to TRBD2. The CDR3 extends over 16 amino acids. V lost 5 bases, J lost 5 bases, and 9 bases stayed unmatched. Per germline, CDR1 SGHVS and CDR2 FNYEAQ. The CDR3, as DNA: TGTGCCAGCAGCACTGGACTAGCGGGAGCTTTAAACGAGCAGTACTTC. It codes for CASSTGLAGALNEQYF.

This clone has only a few counts. CDR3 bases: TGTGCCAGCAGCGTAGGACAGGGGGGTGAAAAACTGTTTTTT. Its protein is CASSVGQGGEKLFF. The chain combines TRBV9 with TRBJ1-4; 9 bases match TRBD1. Per the germline V gene, CDR1 is SGDLS and CDR2 is YYNGEE. The length of the CDR3 is 14 residues. Trimming at V came to 0 bases and at J to 7 bases, leaving 1 base not matched to a gene.

V gene TRBV29-1 combines with J gene TRBJ2-7; 8 nucleotides line up with TRBD2. V lost 5 bases to trimming and J lost 6 bases; unmatched junction nucleotides: 12. CDR1 and CDR2 (germline): SQVTM, ANQGSEA. CDR3 length equals 14 residues. The CDR3 region is CSVNGLAERGEQYF. The DNA for the CDR3 is TGCAGCGTTAATGGACTAGCCGAGCGAGGCGAGCAGTACTTC.

The chain has TRBV10-3 and TRBJ2-4; 7 bases are a match to TRBD1. With 0 bases clipped from V and 0 bases from J, the junction kept 2 bases outside the gene matches. Germline CDR1 and CDR2: ENHRY and SYGVKD. This CDR3 has 16 residues. For the CDR3, the DNA is TGTGCCATCAGTGAGTCCCAGGGGGAAGCCAAAAACATTCAGTACTTC. This sequence encodes CAISESQGEAKNIQYF.

This chain links TRBV5-8 with TRBJ1-4, with a weak D call TRBD1 (6 bases). The V gene lost 4 bases and the J gene lost 2 bases, with 9 bases spanning the gap. Germline V gene lookup returns CDR1 SGHTS and CDR2 YDEGEE. This CDR3 region has 14 residues. CDR3 protein: CASSRTVTNEKLFF. The CDR3 DNA is TGTGCCAGCAGCCGGACAGTTACTAATGAAAAACTGTTTTTT. Based on the CDR3 plus reference TRBV5-8 and TRBJ1-4, the full variable domain is EAGVTQSPTHLIKTRGQQATLRCSPISGHTSVYWYQQALGLGLQFLLWYDEGEERNRGNFPPRFSGRQFPNYSSELNVNALELEDSALYLCASSRTVTNEKLFFGSGTQLSVL.

This chain links TRBV10-3 with TRBJ2-5; 9 bases line up with TRBD1. CDR1 and CDR2 (germline): ENHRY, SYGVKD. This CDR3 comprises 14 residues. Trimming cost V 5 bases and J 1 base; bases outside gene matches: 2. This CDR3 reads CAISPGQGQETQYF. DNA of the CDR3: TGTGCCATCAGTCCGGGACAGGGCCAAGAGACCCAGTACTTC.

The V call is TRBV9, the J call TRBJ1-5; a possible D gene is TRBD1 (5 bases). Germline V gives CDR1 SGDLS, CDR2 YYNGEE. The CDR3 spans 15 residues. The germline V and J ends were trimmed by 0 bases and 3 bases, with 10 bases remaining between them. DNA for the CDR3: TGTGCCAGCAGCGTAGGCGGGGCGGTCAATCAGCCCCAGCATTTT. Amino acids: CASSVGGAVNQPQHF.

The chain is built from TRBV5-4 and TRBJ1-1; TRBD1 matches at 12 bases. This CDR3 is built from 14 residues. CDR1 SGHNT and CDR2 YYREEE come from the germline V gene (reference sequence). After removal of 0 bases from V and 9 bases from J, the junction contained 3 bases not matched to a gene. CDR3 amino acids: CASSLDRDRGQAFF. The CDR3 DNA reads TGTGCCAGCAGCTTGGACCGGGACAGGGGGCAAGCTTTCTTT.

The CDR3 DNA sequence: TGTGCCAGCAGTTTAATCCGGGGGGCCGGAGAGACCCAGTACTTC. Its protein product is CASSLIRGAGETQYF. The chain is built from TRBV28 and TRBJ2-5; weak D call: TRBD2 (7 bases). The CDR3 runs to 15 residues. Germline-derived CDR1 and CDR2 are MDHEN and SYDVKM. Trimming stripped 2 bases from V and 4 bases from J, with 14 bases between.

V usage is TRBV4-1 and J usage is TRBJ2-1; possible D gene TRBD2, 6 bases. Per germline, CDR1 MGHRA and CDR2 YSYEKL. The CDR3 length is 15 residues. Trimming took 4 bases from V and 7 from J, leaving 17 bases between them. CDR3 sequence: CASSRGWEVRNEQFF. In DNA form, the CDR3 reads TGCGCCAGCAGCCGGGGGTGGGAGGTACGGAATGAGCAGTTCTTC.

The chain combines TRBV27 with TRBJ2-5; D remains ambiguous. CDR1 and CDR2 (germline): MNHEY, SMNVEV (reference sequence). This CDR3 has 13 residues. V was shortened by 3 bases and J by 2 bases, with 7 bases between the two germline ends. In nucleotides, the CDR3 is TGTGCCAGCAGTTTTAACAGACAAGAGACCCAGTACTTC. Translating it yields CASSFNRQETQYF.

This clone was counted a single time. The chain combines TRBV6-1 with TRBJ2-1, with D tentatively TRBD2 (6 bases). CDR1 is MNHNS and CDR2 is SASEGT in the germline V gene. CDR3 size: 15 residues. V lost 4 bases and J lost 3, with 13 bases in between. The CDR3 sequence: CASSGGGTFYNEQFF. The CDR3 coding sequence is TGTGCCAGCAGTGGGGGCGGGACTTTCTACAATGAGCAGTTCTTC.

Remarks on this clone: One end of the junction varies from germline; a read error may be responsible. The chain employs TRBV6-5 and TRBJ2-1, with TRBD2 as a possible D gene (6 bases). This CDR3 spans 16 amino acids. In germline, CDR1 is MNHEY, CDR2 SVGAGI. CDR3 region: CASSYRLGGRYSEQFF. DNA of the CDR3: TGTGCCAGCAGTTACCGACTGGGGGGAAGGTACAGTGAGCAGTTCTTC.

This rearrangement joins TRBV15 to TRBJ2-5; 8 bases fit TRBD1. Looked up from germline, CDR1 is LNHNV and CDR2 is YYDKDF (reference sequence). This CDR3 spans 13 amino acids. V gave up 5 bases and J gave up 9 bases; unmatched junction bases: 8. The CDR3 nucleotides read TGTGCCACCAGCCCGGACAGGGCGTGGGCCCAGTACTTC. Residues: CATSPDRAWAQYF. The complete variable domain, with remaining parts taken from reference TRBV15 and TRBJ2-5, reads DAMVIQNPRYQVTQFGKPVTLSCSQTLNHNVMYWYQQKSSQAPKLLFHYYDKDFNNEADTPDNFQSRRPNTSFCFLDIRSPGLGDTAMYLCATSPDRAWAQYFGPGTRLLVL.

In its sample, this clone was seen once. The CDR3 region is CASSSRGLGYGYTF. For the CDR3, the DNA is TGTGCCAGCAGTTCCAGGGGGCTTGGGTATGGCTACACCTTC. The chain links TRBV28 to TRBJ1-2; 8 nucleotides align to TRBD1. From germline, CDR1 is MDHEN and CDR2 SYDVKM. The CDR3 runs 14 residues. V lost 4 bases to trimming and J lost 5 bases; unmatched junction nucleotides: 6.

This chain links TRBV25-1 with TRBJ2-1; no firm D call. In germline, CDR1 is MGHDK, CDR2 SYGVNS. This CDR3 region has 13 residues. V dropped 3 bases and J dropped 8 bases, with 11 bases sitting between them. The CDR3 nucleotides read TGTGCCAGCAGTGATAGCATGAAAGATGAGCAGTTCTTC. Translation gives CASSDSMKDEQFF.

The chain is built from TRBV21-1 and TRBJ1-5; the table's TRBD1 call for D was not verified on the DNA. TRBV21-1 is termed a pseudogene. This CDR3 is 16 amino acids long. The CDR3 here is CASSKSGFRGNQPQHF. CDR3 coding DNA: TGTGCCAGCAGCAAAAGTGGGTTCAGGGGCAATCAGCCCCAGCATTTT.

This clone is deemed medium-sized. The CDR3 reads CASSSGSTDTQYF. The DNA for the CDR3 is TGTGCCAGCAGTAGCGGGAGCACAGATACGCAGTATTTT. The chain has TRBV6-4 and TRBJ2-3, with a weak D call TRBD2 (6 bases). Germline values: CDR1 MRHNA, CDR2 SNTAGT. V was clipped by 5 bases and J by 0 bases, with 6 bases between them. This CDR3 comprises 13 residues.

This clone has more than one count but fewer than ten. This chain uses TRBV19 with TRBJ1-2; 7 nucleotides match TRBD1. Germline V CDR1 and CDR2: LNHDA, SQIVND (reference sequence). This CDR3 region has 16 residues. After removal of 4 bases from V and 5 bases from J, the junction contained 13 bases not matched to a gene. The CDR3 sequence is CASSTPTGAAPYGYTF. The CDR3, as DNA: TGTGCCAGTAGTACTCCTACAGGGGCCGCACCTTATGGCTACACCTTC. The full variable domain, with the rest looked up from reference TRBV19 and TRBJ1-2, is DGGITQSPKYLFRKEGQNVTLSCEQNLNHDAMYWYRQDPGQGLRLIYYSQIVNDFQKGDIAEGYSVSREKKESFPLTVTSAQKNPTAFYLCASSTPTGAAPYGYTFGSGTRLTVV.

This clone is a singleton in its sample. The chain recombines TRBV7-9 with TRBJ2-7; the D gene is possibly TRBD2 (5 bases). Germline CDR1 SEHNR, CDR2 FQNEAQ (reference sequence). The CDR3 runs 16 residues. Trimming stripped 0 bases from V and 3 bases from J, with 15 bases between. The CDR3 here is CASSLAGGENGYEQYF. For the CDR3, the DNA is TGTGCCAGCAGCTTAGCGGGTGGGGAGAATGGCTACGAGCAGTACTTC.

The rearrangement joins TRBV27 to TRBJ1-2; the D gene is possibly TRBD1 (5 bases). The germline gives CDR1 MNHEY, CDR2 SMNVEV (reference sequence). Trimming removed 5 bases from V and 5 bases from J, with 12 bases in between. The CDR3 covers 13 residues. The CDR3 nucleotides read TGTGCCAGCAGTAAAACAGGCGGATATGGCTACACCTTC. Its protein product is CASSKTGGYGYTF.

This chain connects TRBV6-1 to TRBJ2-3; 9 positions agree with TRBD1. Germline lookup yields CDR1 MNHNS and CDR2 SASEGT. The CDR3 covers 15 residues. V gave up 5 bases and J gave up 0 bases; unmatched junction bases: 3. The CDR3 here is CASSSGTGSTDTQYF. The CDR3 region has the DNA TGTGCCAGCAGTTCCGGGACAGGGAGCACAGATACGCAGTATTTT.

The chain carries TRBV5-4 and TRBJ1-2; D gene uncertain. Germline-derived CDR1 and CDR2 are SGHNT and YYREEE (reference sequence). The ends were cut back, 4 bases at V and 2 bases at J, with 9 bases in the middle. The CDR3 covers 13 residues. CDR3 DNA sequence: TGTGCCAGCAGCCTACCGGGAAACTATGGCTACACCTTC. This codes for CASSLPGNYGYTF.

This sequence joins TRBV10-3 and TRBJ2-3, with a weak D call TRBD1 (6 bases). V lost 3 bases, J lost 3 bases, and 13 bases lay in between. This CDR3 is 15 amino acids long. Germline CDR1 and CDR2: ENHRY and SYGVKD. The CDR3 loop reads CAISDARGRTDTQYF. The CDR3 DNA reads as TGTGCCATCAGTGATGCCAGGGGTCGGACAGATACGCAGTATTTT.

For the CDR3, the DNA is TGTGCCAGTAGCCTCGGGGAAGGATTGAACTATGGCTACACCTTC. This codes for CASSLGEGLNYGYTF. The chain recombines TRBV19 with TRBJ1-2; D not resolved. The V gene lost 6 bases and the J gene lost 2 bases, with 16 bases spanning the gap. The CDR3 totals 15 residues. Looked up from germline, CDR1 is LNHDA and CDR2 is SQIVND (reference sequence).

The gene calls are TRBV30 and TRBJ2-1; 7 nucleotides align to TRBD2. The V segment lost 0 bases and the J segment 13 bases; nucleotides outside the gene matches: 9. The CDR3 is made up of 13 amino acids. CDR1 and CDR2 (germline): GTSNPN, SVGIG (reference sequence). The CDR3 spells CAWSVGLAEPQFF. CDR3 sequence (DNA): TGTGCCTGGAGTGTAGGGCTAGCGGAGCCTCAGTTCTTC.

This chain joins TRBV28 and TRBJ1-4, with no clear D. V was clipped by 2 bases and J by 10 bases, with 5 bases between them. The CDR3 is made up of 11 amino acids. CDR1 and CDR2 from the germline V gene are MDHEN and SYDVKM. This CDR3 is CASSLLGKLFF. In nucleotides, the CDR3 is TGTGCCAGCAGTTTACTCGGAAAACTGTTTTTT.